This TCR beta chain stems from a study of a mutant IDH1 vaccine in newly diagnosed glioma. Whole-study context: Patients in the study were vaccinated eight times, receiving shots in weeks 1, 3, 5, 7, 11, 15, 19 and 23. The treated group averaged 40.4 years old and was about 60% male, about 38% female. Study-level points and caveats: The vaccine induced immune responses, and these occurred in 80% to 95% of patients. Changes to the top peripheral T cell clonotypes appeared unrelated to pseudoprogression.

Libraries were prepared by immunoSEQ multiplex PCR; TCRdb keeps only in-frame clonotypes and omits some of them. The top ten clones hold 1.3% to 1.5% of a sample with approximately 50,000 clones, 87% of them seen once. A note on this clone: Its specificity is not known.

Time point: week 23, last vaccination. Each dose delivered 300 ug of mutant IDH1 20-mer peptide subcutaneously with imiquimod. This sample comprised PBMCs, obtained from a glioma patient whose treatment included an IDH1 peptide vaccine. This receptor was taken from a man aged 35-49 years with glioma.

The CDR3 DNA follows: TGTGCCAGCAGTATTACCGGGGAGCTGTTTTTT. This codes for CASSITGELFF. V usage is TRBV27 and J usage is TRBJ2-2; no clear D gene. Germline V gene sequence: CDR1 MNHEY, CDR2 SMNVEV (reference sequence). V was pared by 5 bases and J by 5 bases, with 3 bases between. The CDR3 is made up of 11 amino acids.